The 17 T cell receptor beta chains reported below all come from one sample, sequenced in a study of regulatory T cells in long-lasting Graves disease. Sample time point: newly diagnosed GD, antithyroid drugs for less than 3 months. Making the TCR library involved RNA that had been extracted from PBMCs. CDR3-region Arm-PCR and iRepertoire HTBI primers produced the TCR beta libraries. Via MiXCR, TCRdb re-called the multiplex PCR reads, giving one row per CDR3 protein. The table includes more than 300,000 distinct CDR3 sequences, 10% to 15% detected once. These same data were also listed under a study on T cells in Graves' hyperthyroidism and ophthalmopathy.

The sequences come from peripheral blood mononuclear cells (PBMCs), collected at new diagnosis, from a patient treated with antithyroid drugs. The source is a woman younger than 35 with Graves disease.

A few counts support this clonotype. Here the CDR3 DNA reads TGTGCCTGGAGCGAACTGGGACTAGCGGGAAAAGAGACCCAGTACTTC. It specifies CAWSELGLAGKETQYF. The chain recombines TRBV30 with TRBJ2-5, with 13 bases identical to TRBD2. This CDR3 spans 16 amino acids. CDR1 is GTSNPN and CDR2 is SVGIG in the germline V gene (reference sequence). V shed 3 bases, J shed 3 bases, and the junction held 7 bases outside the gene matches.

On this clonotype: One base away lies a much larger clone, so this may be a sequencing read error. A read error is likely, as this CDR3 ends without the conserved phenylalanine or tryptophan. The rearrangement links TRBV18 to TRBJ2-4; D might be TRBD2 (5 bases). CDR1 KGHSH and CDR2 LQKENI come from the germline V gene. This CDR3 is built from 15 residues. Trimming shortened V by 3 bases and J by 0 bases, and 9 bases separated the two germline ends. CDR3 coding DNA: TGTGCCAGCTCACCCGGGGATCTAGCCAAAAACATTCAGTACCTC. Its translation: CASSPGDLAKNIQYL.

This clonotype has at least ten counts. At one of its ends the junction is not consistent with the germline gene, which may arise from a read error. This rearrangement joins TRBV15 to TRBJ1-2; 7 bases agree with TRBD1. This CDR3 contains 11 residues. Per germline, CDR1 LNHNV and CDR2 YYDKDF (reference sequence). As DNA, the CDR3 is TGTGCCACCAGCACGATGGGACAGTGGGTTTTC. It encodes CATSTMGQWVF. Full variable domain (remainder filled in from reference TRBV15 and TRBJ1-2): DAMVIQNPRYQVTQFGKPVTLSCSQTLNHNVMYWYQQKSSQAPKLLFHYYDKDFNNEADTPDNFQSRRPNTSFCFLDIRSPGLGDTAMYLCATSTMGQWVFGSGTRLTVV.

This clonotype has at least ten counts. V is TRBV6-2 or TRBV6-3 and J is TRBJ2-1; D remains ambiguous. Germline V gene data show CDR1 as MNHEY and CDR2 as SVGEGT. Trimming left V 0 bases short and J 7 bases short, with 7 bases between. There are 13 residues in the CDR3. The DNA of the CDR3 is TGTGCCAGCAGTTACTCGAGGCGTAATGAGCAGTTCTTC. Translated, it gives CASSYSRRNEQFF.

This clonotype came up many times. The chain is built from TRBV7-8 and TRBJ2-1, with D perhaps TRBD2 (6 bases). Per the germline V gene, CDR1 is SGHVS and CDR2 is FQNEAQ. V lost 3 bases, J lost 4 bases, and 10 bases lay in between. This CDR3 has 14 amino acids. The CDR3 is CASSFAGRYNEQFF. CDR3 DNA sequence: TGTGCCAGCAGCTTTGCCGGGAGATACAATGAGCAGTTCTTC.

This clonotype occurred many times. This chain connects TRBV6-1 to TRBJ1-5, with a weak D call TRBD1 (6 bases). The length of the CDR3 is 16 residues. The V gene lost 5 bases and the J gene lost 0 bases, with 14 bases spanning the gap. Germline V gene lookup returns CDR1 MNHNS and CDR2 SASEGT. CDR3 DNA: TGTGCCAGCAGTCCGGGGGGGGCCTATAGCAATCAGCCCCAGCATTTT. Its translation is CASSPGGAYSNQPQHF.

As regards this clonotype: A much larger clone is a single base away; this may be a read error. This chain uses TRBV6-2 or TRBV6-3 with TRBJ2-5; TRBD2 aligns across 8 bases. This CDR3 comprises 15 residues. Germline values: CDR1 MNHEY, CDR2 SVGEGT. CDR3 nucleotide sequence: TGTGCCAGCAGTTACCGAACTAGCGGCCAAAAGACCCAGTACTTC. Translating it yields CASSYRTSGQKTQYF.

Note on this clonotype: This may come from a read error, since a much larger clone is one base off. The chain is built from TRBV27 and TRBJ2-7, with 7 bases matching TRBD1. V dropped 5 bases and J dropped 2; count of bases not matched to a gene: 9. Germline CDR1 MNHEY, CDR2 SMNVEV (reference sequence). The CDR3 runs to 15 residues. Here the CDR3 reads CASSTHQGVAYEQYF. For the CDR3, the DNA is TGTGCCAGCAGTACACATCAGGGGGTGGCCTACGAGCAGTACTTC.

Ten or more counts support this clonotype. For the CDR3, the DNA is TGTGCCAGCAGCTTTGTACAGGGGTACAATGAGCAGTTCTTC. Residues: CASSFVQGYNEQFF. This chain uses TRBV7-6 with TRBJ2-1; 7 bases are a match to TRBD1. CDR3 size: 14 residues. Unmatched junction bases numbered 3, after V lost 3 bases and J lost 4 bases. Germline V gives CDR1 SGHVS, CDR2 FNYEAQ.

This clonotype was found many times. At one end the junction does not follow the germline gene, possibly because of a read error. The V call is TRBV7-2, the J call TRBJ2-7, with D perhaps matching TRBD1 (6 bases). The CDR3 sequence is 16 residues long. Per the germline V gene, CDR1 is SGHTA and CDR2 is FQGNSA. DNA for the CDR3: TGCGCCAGCAGCCAGGGGTCCAGCGGATTTACCTACGAGCAGTACTTC. This translates into CASSQGSSGFTYEQYF.

This clonotype was seen many times. The V call is TRBV3-1, the J call TRBJ1-2; D might be TRBD1 (5 bases). Trimming took 4 bases from V and 6 from J, leaving 15 bases between them. CDR3 length: 14 amino acids. Germline V CDR1 and CDR2: LGHDT, YNNKEL (reference sequence). CDR3 bases: TGTGCCAGCAGCCGGGACTCATTAAGGGATGGCTACACCTTC. It specifies CASSRDSLRDGYTF.

This clonotype was seen ten or more times. The V call is TRBV27, the J call TRBJ1-4; possibly TRBD1 for D (6 bases). Germline V gene data show CDR1 as MNHEY and CDR2 as SMNVEV (reference sequence). Trimming removed 2 bases at V and 0 bases at J, with 16 bases between. The CDR3 has 18 amino acids. The CDR3 here is CASSLHRDIDATNEKLFF. The CDR3 DNA reads TGTGCCAGCAGTTTACACAGGGACATAGACGCAACTAATGAAAAACTGTTTTTT. Full variable domain (remainder filled in from reference TRBV27 and TRBJ1-4): EAQVTQNPRYLITVTGKKLTVTCSQNMNHEYMSWYRQDPGLGLRQIYYSMNVEVTDKGDVPEGYKVSRKEKRNFPLILESPSPNQTSLYFCASSLHRDIDATNEKLFFGSGTQLSVL.

Many counts were recorded for this clonotype. The chain uses TRBV15 and TRBJ1-2, with a tentative D call TRBD1 (5 bases). This CDR3 region has 15 residues. Germline CDR1 LNHNV, CDR2 YYDKDF (reference sequence). V lost 4 bases and J 7 bases, leaving 19 bases between the germline ends. CDR3 amino acids: CATSKRRGRDAGYTF. CDR3 nucleotide sequence: TGTGCCACCAGCAAAAGGCGGGGAAGGGACGCTGGCTACACCTTC.

This clonotype was found many times. This sequence joins TRBV4-3 and TRBJ1-2, with D unresolved. The CDR3 extends over 15 amino acids. Trimming removed 3 bases from V and 7 bases from J, with 18 bases in between. From germline, CDR1 is LGHNA and CDR2 YSLEER. The CDR3 DNA reads TGCGCCAGCAGCCAGACGCGGACGGCTCCGAGTGGCTACACCTTC. Residues: CASSQTRTAPSGYTF.

V is TRBV7-9 and J is TRBJ2-1, with a possible D match to TRBD1 (5 bases). CDR1 is SEHNR, CDR2 FQNEAQ, per germline (reference sequence). CDR3 size: 15 residues. The V and J ends lost 1 base and 5 bases respectively, with 12 bases between them. The CDR3 sequence: CASSLEARANNEQFF. CDR3 DNA: TGTGCCAGCAGCTTAGAGGCCAGGGCGAACAATGAGCAGTTCTTC.

This clonotype was detected only a few times. The chain is built from TRBV6-4 and TRBJ2-1; 9 positions agree with TRBD1. This CDR3 has 15 residues. V trimming: 2 bases; J trimming: 2 bases; junction bases outside the gene matches: 1. Germline V CDR1 and CDR2: MRHNA, SNTAGT. The CDR3 loop reads CASSDGDRAYNEQFF. As DNA, the CDR3 is TGTGCCAGCAGTGACGGGGACAGGGCCTACAATGAGCAGTTCTTC.

The sample holds many counts of this clonotype. The chain joins TRBV29-1 to TRBJ1-5; D is unclear. The CDR3 loop spans 12 amino acids. Trimming left V 6 bases short and J 0 bases short, with 6 bases between. Germline V gives CDR1 SQVTM, CDR2 ANQGSEA. The DNA of the CDR3 is TGCAGCGTAGGGTATAGCAATCAGCCCCAGCATTTT. Translated, it gives CSVGYSNQPQHF.